The next 8 T cell receptor beta chains were all read from a single sample in a study of blood T cell repertoires in COVID-19. This table comes from immunoSEQ multiplex PCR, and its TCRdb copy is limited to in-frame clones, with some not included. This table holds 95,000 to 100,000 clones, approximately 81% found once. The sequenced material came from peripheral blood. The source of these receptors is a woman aged 65 to 85 with active or convalescent COVID-19.

This chain connects TRBV5-6 to TRBJ1-1; 11 bases are shared with TRBD1. The CDR3 consists of 15 residues. The V and J ends lost 0 bases and 6 bases, in that order; junction bases with no gene match: 4. Looked up from germline, CDR1 is SGHDT and CDR2 is YYEEEE. The CDR3 nucleotides are TGTGCCAGCAGCTTGGGGAAGGGACAGGGGGCTGAAGCTTTCTTT. Translated: CASSLGKGQGAEAFF.

The chain recombines TRBV5-4 with TRBJ2-5, with 9 bases matching TRBD2. The V gene's germline CDR1 is SGHNT and CDR2 YYREEE (reference sequence). The CDR3 has 16 amino acids. Losses at the gene ends were 0 bases for V and 5 bases for J; bases not matched to a gene: 8. This CDR3 reads CASSLVGAGGRETQYF. The DNA for the CDR3 is TGTGCCAGCAGCTTGGTTGGAGCGGGGGGCCGGGAGACCCAGTACTTC.

The chain couples TRBV18 to TRBJ1-3; 12 nucleotides agree with TRBD1. The CDR3 is 16 amino acids. Unmatched junction bases numbered 8, after V lost 3 bases and J lost 8 bases. Per germline, CDR1 KGHSH and CDR2 LQKENI. The CDR3 sequence is CASSPAGTGGIDTIYF. CDR3 bases: TGTGCCAGCTCACCTGCCGGGACAGGGGGCATCGACACCATATATTTT. Using reference TRBV18 and TRBJ1-3 for the parts outside the CDR3, the full variable domain is NAGVMQNPRHLVRRRGQEARLRCSPMKGHSHVYWYRQLPEEGLKFMVYLQKENIIDESGMPKERFSAEFPKEGPSILRIQQVVRGDSAAYFCASSPAGTGGIDTIYFGEGSWLTVV.

The chain employs TRBV28 and TRBJ2-7; D gene uncertain. With 2 bases removed from V and 2 bases from J, the gap between germline ends came to 16 bases. The CDR3 runs to 16 residues. Germline V CDR1 and CDR2: MDHEN, SYDVKM. The CDR3 reads CASSLKTLSEAYEQYF. DNA of the CDR3: TGTGCCAGCAGTTTAAAAACCTTGAGCGAGGCCTACGAGCAGTACTTC.

The rearrangement joins TRBV19 to TRBJ1-5, with 7 bases identical to TRBD1. Germline CDR1 is LNHDA and CDR2 is SQIVND (reference sequence). V was pared by 8 bases and J by 3 bases, with 4 bases of the junction left unmatched. The length of the CDR3 is 13 residues. The DNA for the CDR3 is TGTGCCAGTGGGGGACAGCCCAATCAGCCCCAGCATTTT. Its translation: CASGGQPNQPQHF.

The chain has TRBV7-2 and TRBJ2-1; 8 bases fit TRBD2. From germline, CDR1 is SGHTA and CDR2 FQGNSA. The CDR3 runs to 16 residues. Trimming at V came to 0 bases and at J to 4 bases, leaving 5 bases not matched to a gene. CDR3 DNA sequence: TGTGCCAGCAGCTTAGCCGGGGGGGGTGGATACAATGAGCAGTTCTTC. It yields the protein CASSLAGGGGYNEQFF.

CDR3 sequence (DNA): TGTGCCACCAGCGCTGGGCAGGGGAATGAGCAGTTCTTC. Amino acid sequence: CATSAGQGNEQFF. The chain combines TRBV15 with TRBJ2-1; a possible D gene is TRBD1 (6 bases). The V gene lost 5 bases and the J gene lost 7 bases, with 12 bases spanning the gap. This CDR3 region has 13 residues. Germline-derived CDR1 and CDR2 are LNHNV and YYDKDF (reference sequence).

The count of this clone is one. The CDR3 region is CASSILREGHNEQFF. Here the CDR3 DNA reads TGTGCCAGCAGCATACTGAGGGAGGGTCACAATGAGCAGTTCTTC. V and J are TRBV9 and TRBJ2-1; 7 bases agree with TRBD2. Germline CDR1 SGDLS, CDR2 YYNGEE. The CDR3 is made up of 15 amino acids. Unmatched junction bases numbered 9, after V lost 4 bases and J lost 5 bases.